This T cell receptor (beta chain) emerged from a study of tumor and adjacent non-tumor tissue in lung cancer. Overall study context: Patients comprised roughly 12 adenocarcinoma, a couple of squamous cell carcinoma and 1 small cell lung cancer. On average, productive TCRbeta reads reached 4 million to 4.5 million per sample.

With respect to this clonotype: Its target is not known. At one end, the junction sequence differs from germline, possibly due to a read error.

RNA was extracted from bulk tissue without any cell sorting. Findings and limits, study-wide: Tumor repertoires had a smaller top 100 clone share than normal lung. Compared with tumor, normal lung showed significantly lower TCR diversity.

A modified ARM-PCR protocol with three rounds of nested PCR amplified TCRbeta. TCRdb analysed the multiplex PCR reads with MiXCR anew, one entry per CDR3 protein. This table has roughly 150,000 distinct CDR3 sequences, roughly 70% appearing once. The CDR3 totals 13 residues. Per germline, CDR1 GTSNPN and CDR2 SVGIG (reference sequence). V is TRBV30 and J is TRBJ2-3, with a weak D call TRBD2 (6 bases). This clonotype was sampled from a man aged 55 to 70 with small cell lung cancer. The specimen was lung tumor tissue. The CDR3 sequence is CVWNRGSTDTQYF. DNA for the CDR3: TGTGTCTGGAACCGGGGGAGCACAGATACGCAATATTTT.